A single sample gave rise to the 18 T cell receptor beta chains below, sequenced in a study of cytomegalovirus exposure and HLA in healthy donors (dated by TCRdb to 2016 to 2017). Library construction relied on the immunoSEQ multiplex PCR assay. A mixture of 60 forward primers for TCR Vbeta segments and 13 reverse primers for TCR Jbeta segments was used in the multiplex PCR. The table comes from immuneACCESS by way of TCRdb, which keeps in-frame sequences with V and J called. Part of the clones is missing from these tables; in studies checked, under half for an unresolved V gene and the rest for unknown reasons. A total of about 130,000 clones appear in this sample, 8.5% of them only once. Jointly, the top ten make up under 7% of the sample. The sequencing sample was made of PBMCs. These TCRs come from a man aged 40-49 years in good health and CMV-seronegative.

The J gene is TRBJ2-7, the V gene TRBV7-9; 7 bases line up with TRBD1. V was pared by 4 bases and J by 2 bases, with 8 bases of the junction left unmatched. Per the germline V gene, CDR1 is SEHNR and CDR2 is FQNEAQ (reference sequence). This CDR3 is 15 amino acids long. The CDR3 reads CASSSRRQGPYEQYF. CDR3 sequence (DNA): TGTGCCAGCAGCTCCAGGAGACAGGGACCCTACGAGCAGTACTTC.

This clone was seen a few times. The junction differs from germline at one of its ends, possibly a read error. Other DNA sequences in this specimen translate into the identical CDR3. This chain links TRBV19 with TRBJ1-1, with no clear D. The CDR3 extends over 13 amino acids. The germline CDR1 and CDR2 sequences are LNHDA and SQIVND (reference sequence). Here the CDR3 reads CASSIGQNTEAFF. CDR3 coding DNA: TGTGCCAGTAGCATAGGGCAGAACACTGAAGCTTTCTTT.

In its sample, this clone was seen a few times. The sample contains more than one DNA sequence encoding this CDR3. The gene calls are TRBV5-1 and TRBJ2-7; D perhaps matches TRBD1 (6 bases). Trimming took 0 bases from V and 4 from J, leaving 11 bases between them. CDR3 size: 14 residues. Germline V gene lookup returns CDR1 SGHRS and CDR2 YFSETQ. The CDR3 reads CASSLDQRGYEQYF. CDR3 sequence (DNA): TGCGCCAGCAGCTTGGACCAGAGGGGGTACGAGCAGTACTTC.

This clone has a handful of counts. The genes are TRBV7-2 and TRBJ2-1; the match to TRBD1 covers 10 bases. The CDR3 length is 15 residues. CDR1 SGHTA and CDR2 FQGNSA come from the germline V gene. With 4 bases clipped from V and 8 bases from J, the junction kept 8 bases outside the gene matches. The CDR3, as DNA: TGTGCCAGCAGCTCAGTGACAGGGGGCGAGTATGAGCAGTTCTTC. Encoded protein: CASSSVTGGEYEQFF.

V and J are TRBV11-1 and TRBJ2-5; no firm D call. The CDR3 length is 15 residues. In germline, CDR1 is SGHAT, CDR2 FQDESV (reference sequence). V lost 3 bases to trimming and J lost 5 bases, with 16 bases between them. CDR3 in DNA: TGTGCCAGCAGCTTTTTACGTTCCCTTCGGGAGACCCAGTACTTC. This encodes CASSFLRSLRETQYF.

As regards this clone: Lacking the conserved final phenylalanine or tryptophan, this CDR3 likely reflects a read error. Here the CDR3 DNA reads TGTGCCAGCAGCTCGACAGGGACTGAAGCTTTCGTT. Translating it yields CASSSTGTEAFV. V gene TRBV7-2 combines with J gene TRBJ1-1; 7 nucleotides line up with TRBD1. The germline gives CDR1 SGHTA, CDR2 FQGNSA. V lost 4 bases, J lost 5 bases, and 1 base stayed unmatched. The CDR3 spans 12 residues.

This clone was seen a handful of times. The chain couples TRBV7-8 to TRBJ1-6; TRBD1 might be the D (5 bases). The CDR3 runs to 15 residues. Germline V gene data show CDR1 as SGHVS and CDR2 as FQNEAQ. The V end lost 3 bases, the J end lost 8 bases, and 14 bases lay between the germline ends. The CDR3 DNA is TGTGCCAGCAGCTTTCTTCCCAGGGATGATTCACCCCTCCACTTT. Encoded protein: CASSFLPRDDSPLHF.

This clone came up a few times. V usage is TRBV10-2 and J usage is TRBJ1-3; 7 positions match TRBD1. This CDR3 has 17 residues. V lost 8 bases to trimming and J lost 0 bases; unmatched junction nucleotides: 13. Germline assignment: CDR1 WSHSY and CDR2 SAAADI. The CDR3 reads CASRTPWGQSSGNTIYF. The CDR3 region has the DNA TGCGCCAGCCGAACACCTTGGGGACAGAGCTCTGGAAACACCATATATTTT.

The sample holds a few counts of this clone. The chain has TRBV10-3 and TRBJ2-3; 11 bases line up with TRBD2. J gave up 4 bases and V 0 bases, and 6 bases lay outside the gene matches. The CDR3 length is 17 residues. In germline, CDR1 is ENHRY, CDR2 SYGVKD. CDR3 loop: CAISESVTSGDPDTQYF. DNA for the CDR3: TGTGCCATCAGTGAGTCGGTGACTAGCGGGGACCCAGATACGCAGTATTTT.

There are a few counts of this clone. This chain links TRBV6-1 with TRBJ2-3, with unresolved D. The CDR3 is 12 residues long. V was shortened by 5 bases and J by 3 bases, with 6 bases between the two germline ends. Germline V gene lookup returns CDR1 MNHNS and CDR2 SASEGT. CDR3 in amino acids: CASSIQTDTQYF. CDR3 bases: TGTGCCAGCAGTATTCAGACAGATACGCAGTATTTT.

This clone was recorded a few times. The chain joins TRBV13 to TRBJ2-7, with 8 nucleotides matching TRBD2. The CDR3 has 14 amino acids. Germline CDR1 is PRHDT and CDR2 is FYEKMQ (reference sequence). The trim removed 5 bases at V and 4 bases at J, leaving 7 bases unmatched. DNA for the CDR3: TGTGCCAGCAGCCCCGAGGTAGCGGGGTACGAGCAGTACTTC. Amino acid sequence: CASSPEVAGYEQYF.

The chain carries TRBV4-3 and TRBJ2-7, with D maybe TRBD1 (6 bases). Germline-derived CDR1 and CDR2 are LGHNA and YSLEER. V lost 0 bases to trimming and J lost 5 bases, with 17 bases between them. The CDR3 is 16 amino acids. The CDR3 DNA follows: TGCGCCAGCAGCCAAGATTCGCGGGCAGGGGTACACGAGCAGTACTTC. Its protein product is CASSQDSRAGVHEQYF.

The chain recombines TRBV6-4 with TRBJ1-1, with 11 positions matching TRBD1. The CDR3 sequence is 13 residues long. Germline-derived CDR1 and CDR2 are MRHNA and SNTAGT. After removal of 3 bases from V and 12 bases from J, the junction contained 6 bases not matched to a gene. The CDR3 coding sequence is TGTGCCAGCAGTGAAGGGGACAGGGGGTCAACTTTCTTT. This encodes CASSEGDRGSTFF.

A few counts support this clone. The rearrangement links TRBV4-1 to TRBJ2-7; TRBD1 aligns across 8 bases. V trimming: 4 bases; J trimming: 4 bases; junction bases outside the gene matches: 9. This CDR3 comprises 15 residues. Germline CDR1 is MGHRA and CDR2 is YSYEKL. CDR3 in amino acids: CASSLASGQGYEQYF. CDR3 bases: TGCGCCAGCAGCCTCGCCTCTGGACAGGGATACGAGCAGTACTTC.

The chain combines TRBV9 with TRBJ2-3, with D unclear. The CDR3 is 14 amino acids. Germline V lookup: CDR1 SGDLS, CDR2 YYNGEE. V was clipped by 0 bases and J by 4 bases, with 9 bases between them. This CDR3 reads CASSVASLADTQYF. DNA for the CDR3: TGTGCCAGCAGCGTAGCGTCTCTAGCAGATACGCAGTATTTT.

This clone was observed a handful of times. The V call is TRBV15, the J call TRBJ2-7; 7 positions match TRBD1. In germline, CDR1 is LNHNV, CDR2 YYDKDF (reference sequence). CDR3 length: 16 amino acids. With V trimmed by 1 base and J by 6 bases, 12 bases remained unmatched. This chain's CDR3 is CATSRGRAERGPEQYF. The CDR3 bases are TGTGCCACCAGCAGAGGTAGGGCCGAAAGGGGGCCCGAGCAGTACTTC.

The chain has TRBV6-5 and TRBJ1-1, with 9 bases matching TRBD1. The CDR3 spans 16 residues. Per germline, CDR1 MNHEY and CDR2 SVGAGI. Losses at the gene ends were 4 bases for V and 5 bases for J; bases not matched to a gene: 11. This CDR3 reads CASSSGFGQGITEAFF. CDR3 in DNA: TGTGCCAGCAGTTCAGGGTTCGGACAGGGGATTACTGAAGCTTTCTTT.

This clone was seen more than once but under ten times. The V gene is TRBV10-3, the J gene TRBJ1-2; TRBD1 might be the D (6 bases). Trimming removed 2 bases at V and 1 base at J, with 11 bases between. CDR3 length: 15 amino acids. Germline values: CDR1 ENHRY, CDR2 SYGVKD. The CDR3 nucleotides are TGTGCCATCAGTGAGGTCGTAGGGGGTAACTATGGCTACACCTTC. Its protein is CAISEVVGGNYGYTF.